A single sample gave rise to the 28 T cell receptor beta chains below, sequenced in a study of blood T cell repertoires in COVID-19. TCRdb's copy holds only in-frame clones and misses some; the assay was immunoSEQ multiplex PCR. Found here are over 200,000 clones, approximately 82% of them singletons; the top ten hold approximately 16%. Source material: PBMCs or T cells enriched from blood (not recorded which). The receptors were sampled from a man aged 40-55 years who had recovered from COVID-19.

J is TRBJ2-7 and V is TRBV5-4; 8 bases align to TRBD1. Trimming took 3 bases from V and 5 from J; bases not matched to a gene: 10. Germline CDR1 is SGHNT and CDR2 is YYREEE (reference sequence). This CDR3 comprises 15 residues. Here the CDR3 reads CASSSKDRDRNEQYF. CDR3 nucleotide sequence: TGTGCCAGCAGCTCTAAGGACAGGGATCGAAACGAGCAGTACTTC.

The rearrangement uses TRBV9 and TRBJ1-3, with no clear D. Trimming stripped 4 bases from V and 1 base from J, with 15 bases between. The CDR3 covers 16 residues. CDR1 is SGDLS, CDR2 YYNGEE, per germline. CDR3: CASSSTDRSSGNTIYF. As DNA, the CDR3 is TGTGCCAGCAGCTCTACTGACCGGAGTTCTGGAAACACCATATATTTT.

This chain connects TRBV7-2 to TRBJ2-1, with D tentatively TRBD2 (5 bases). This CDR3 contains 13 residues. V gave up 4 bases and J gave up 10 bases, with 14 bases separating them. Germline CDR1 and CDR2: SGHTA and FQGNSA. CDR3: CASSSVFTGEQFF. In nucleotides, the CDR3 is TGTGCCAGCAGCTCCGTATTCACGGGGGAGCAGTTCTTC.

This clone has just a few counts. The chain has TRBV11-2 and TRBJ1-2, with unresolved D. The CDR3 sequence is 12 residues long. Germline loops: CDR1 SGHAT, CDR2 FQNNGV. V was clipped by 1 base and J by 5 bases, with 5 bases between them. The CDR3 region is CASSLVTYGYTF. The DNA of the CDR3 is TGTGCCAGCAGCTTAGTTACTTATGGCTACACCTTC.

The genes are TRBV29-1 and TRBJ2-7, with 8 bases fitting TRBD2. The CDR3 runs to 14 residues. The ends lost 4 bases at V and 3 bases at J; junction bases unmatched: 8. Germline V gives CDR1 SQVTM, CDR2 ANQGSEA. The CDR3 DNA is TGCAGCGTTGGCCGGCTAGCGGGTAACTACGAGCAGTACTTC. It specifies CSVGRLAGNYEQYF.

This clone was picked up one time. This chain connects TRBV14 to TRBJ1-1; D is uncertain. Trimming took off 2 bases at V and 7 bases at J, with 5 bases between the two ends. Germline CDR1 is SGHDN and CDR2 is FVKESK. This CDR3 contains 11 residues. The CDR3 here is CASSQYIEAFF. CDR3 DNA sequence: TGTGCCAGCAGCCAATACATTGAAGCTTTCTTT.

V gene TRBV9 combines with J gene TRBJ2-1; tentatively, D is TRBD2 (5 bases). Germline V gene lookup returns CDR1 SGDLS and CDR2 YYNGEE. The CDR3 sequence is 14 residues long. V lost 0 bases and J 8 bases, leaving 12 bases between the germline ends. The CDR3 nucleotides read TGTGCCAGCAGCGTAGGGGGAGCCTCCTATGAGCAGTTCTTC. It specifies CASSVGGASYEQFF.

This clone was counted a few times. The rearrangement uses TRBV29-1 and TRBJ1-5, with 9 positions matching TRBD1. The CDR3 length is 13 residues. Unmatched junction bases numbered 3, after V lost 5 bases and J lost 4 bases. Germline V lookup: CDR1 SQVTM, CDR2 ANQGSEA. The DNA of the CDR3 is TGCAGCGTTCGTGACAGGGGGAATCAGCCCCAGCATTTT. It encodes CSVRDRGNQPQHF. The whole variable domain, filled in from reference TRBV29-1 and TRBJ1-5, reads SAVISQKPSRDICQRGTSLTIQCQVDSQVTMMFWYRQQPGQSLTLIATANQGSEATYESGFVIDKFPISRPNLTFSTLTVSNMSPEDSSIYLCSVRDRGNQPQHFGDGTRLSIL.

Remarks on this clone: At one of its ends the junction is not consistent with the germline gene, which may arise from a read error. The chain employs TRBV6-5 and TRBJ2-2; the match to TRBD2 covers 7 bases. CDR1 and CDR2 from the germline V gene are MNHEY and SVGAGI. The CDR3 has 12 amino acids. DNA of the CDR3: TGCGGGGGAGGGGCGATTACCGGGGAGCTGTTTTTT. Residues: CGGGAITGELFF.

The chain is built from TRBV5-4 and TRBJ2-5, with TRBD1 identical over 9 bases. Per the germline V gene, CDR1 is SGHNT and CDR2 is YYREEE (reference sequence). CDR3 length equals 14 residues. V was clipped by 3 bases and J by 3 bases; unmatched bases: 3. The CDR3 protein is CASSSTGGKETQYF. In nucleotides, the CDR3 is TGTGCCAGCAGCTCGACAGGGGGAAAAGAGACCCAGTACTTC.

The gene calls are TRBV7-3 and TRBJ2-1; perhaps TRBD1 as D (5 bases). The CDR3 contains 12 residues. Germline V CDR1 and CDR2: SGHTA, FQGTGA. V dropped 5 bases and J dropped 7 bases, with 9 bases sitting between them. Written as DNA, the CDR3 is TGTGCCAGCAGCAGACCAGGGAATGAGCAGTTCTTC. Translating it yields CASSRPGNEQFF.

CDR3 sequence: CASSFLLAGDDTQYF. In nucleotides, the CDR3 is TGTGCCAGCAGCTTCCTACTAGCGGGAGATGATACGCAGTATTTT. The chain employs TRBV5-6 and TRBJ2-3, with 11 bases that match TRBD2. Germline loops: CDR1 SGHDT, CDR2 YYEEEE. The V and J ends lost 2 bases and 6 bases, in that order; junction bases with no gene match: 5. The CDR3 has 15 residues.

V and J are TRBV3-1 (or the pseudogene TRBV3-2) and TRBJ2-7, with 7 positions matching TRBD2. V dropped 4 bases and J dropped 4; count of bases not matched to a gene: 7. This CDR3 has 14 amino acids. Per germline, CDR1 LGHDT and CDR2 YNNKEL (reference sequence). CDR3 in DNA: TGTGCCAGCAGCCCCGGACTAGTAGGGTACGAGCAGTACTTC. Translation gives CASSPGLVGYEQYF.

The chain couples TRBV5-1 to TRBJ2-1, with TRBD2 identical over 7 bases. The ends lost 4 bases at V and 8 bases at J; junction bases unmatched: 12. The CDR3 is 15 amino acids. Germline assignment: CDR1 SGHRS and CDR2 YFSETQ. The CDR3 bases are TGCGCCAGCAGCGCGGGAGTTGGGTATGGGTATGAGCAGTTCTTC. Its protein is CASSAGVGYGYEQFF.

This clone was seen more than once but under ten times. The chain recombines TRBV29-1 with TRBJ2-3, with TRBD1 matching over 9 bases. Trimming cost V 2 bases and J 14 bases; bases outside gene matches: 8. Looked up from germline, CDR1 is SQVTM and CDR2 is ANQGSEA. The CDR3 is made up of 12 amino acids. CDR3 bases: TGCAGCGTTGAACAGGGGACAGGGAGCAGGTATTTT. Its translation: CSVEQGTGSRYF.

The genes are TRBV11-1 and TRBJ2-7; 8 nucleotides line up with TRBD2. The CDR3 loop spans 16 amino acids. Per the germline V gene, CDR1 is SGHAT and CDR2 is FQDESV (reference sequence). The J segment lost 1 base and the V segment lost 4 bases, leaving 9 bases of the junction unmatched. The CDR3 nucleotides read TGTGCCAGCAGCTCTGAAGCGGGAGCGCCATCCTACGAGCAGTACTTC. It codes for CASSSEAGAPSYEQYF.

The rearrangement uses TRBV9 and TRBJ2-3; D might be TRBD2 (5 bases). CDR3 length: 15 amino acids. Trimming left V 1 base short and J 1 base short, with 10 bases between. Germline V CDR1 and CDR2: SGDLS, YYNGEE. CDR3 bases: TGTGCCAGCAGCGTAAGTAGCGACCGCACAGATACGCAGTATTTT. This codes for CASSVSSDRTDTQYF.

The CDR3 spells CASSPAMSISNTEAFF. In nucleotides, the CDR3 is TGTGCCAGCTCACCTGCGATGAGCATTTCGAACACTGAAGCTTTCTTT. The rearrangement joins TRBV18 to TRBJ1-1; D is undetermined. This CDR3 spans 16 amino acids. V was cut by 3 bases and J by 1 base, with 15 bases left in between. Germline assignment: CDR1 KGHSH and CDR2 LQKENI.

The gene calls are TRBV27 and TRBJ2-7; possible D gene TRBD2, 6 bases. The V end was cut by 9 bases, the J end by 11 bases, with 20 bases between. The CDR3 runs to 12 residues. CDR1 and CDR2 (germline): MNHEY, SMNVEV (reference sequence). CDR3: CASGGGVGREYF. In DNA, the CDR3 is TGTGCCAGTGGTGGAGGGGTCGGTAGAGAGTACTTC.

The chain is built from TRBV19 and TRBJ1-2, with a possible D match to TRBD1 (5 bases). The germline V gene encodes CDR1 LNHDA and CDR2 SQIVND (reference sequence). V shed 9 bases and J shed 1 base, with 12 bases lying between them. The CDR3 consists of 13 residues. CDR3 residues: CASQDSFNYGYTF. CDR3 bases: TGTGCCAGCCAAGACAGCTTTAACTATGGCTACACCTTC.

The gene calls are TRBV7-2 and TRBJ1-1; D not resolved. Germline assignment: CDR1 SGHTA and CDR2 FQGNSA. Deletions cut 1 base from V and 1 base from J, with 7 bases between. The CDR3 runs 14 residues. The CDR3 reads CASSLVSGNTEAFF. The CDR3, as DNA: TGTGCCAGCAGCTTAGTGTCGGGGAACACTGAAGCTTTCTTT. The variable domain in full, completed from reference TRBV7-2 and TRBJ1-1, reads GAGVSQSPSNKVTEKGKDVELRCDPISGHTALYWYRQSLGQGLEFLIYFQGNSAPDKSGLPSDRFSAERTGGSVSTLTIQRTQQEDSAVYLCASSLVSGNTEAFFGQGTRLTVV.

The chain carries TRBV3-1 (or the pseudogene TRBV3-2) and TRBJ2-2; a possible D gene is TRBD1 (6 bases). Germline CDR1 reads LGHDT; CDR2 reads YNNKEL (reference sequence). Trimming shortened V by 4 bases and J by 5 bases, and 8 bases separated the two germline ends. The CDR3 contains 13 residues. The CDR3: CASSRRGTGELFF. In DNA form, the CDR3 reads TGTGCCAGCAGCCGCAGGGGAACCGGGGAGCTGTTTTTT.

This clone has only one observation. The chain links TRBV4-1 to TRBJ2-1; unclear D gene. The CDR3 consists of 17 residues. Trimming removed 1 base at V and 2 bases at J, with 15 bases between. CDR1 and CDR2 from the germline V gene are MGHRA and YSYEKL. The DNA of the CDR3 is TGCGCCAGCAGCCAAGGGTTGCTTGCTATTACCTACAATGAGCAGTTCTTC. Amino acids: CASSQGLLAITYNEQFF.

This chain joins TRBV28 and TRBJ2-1; perhaps TRBD2 as D (6 bases). Germline values: CDR1 MDHEN, CDR2 SYDVKM. The length of the CDR3 is 15 residues. V lost 4 bases and J 8 bases, leaving 18 bases between the germline ends. Here the CDR3 reads CASSSHRAGRDEQFF. The CDR3 DNA sequence: TGTGCCAGCAGTTCCCACCGGGCGGGGCGGGATGAGCAGTTCTTC.

This chain connects TRBV9 to TRBJ1-5; 8 bases line up with TRBD1. The germline CDR1 and CDR2 sequences are SGDLS and YYNGEE. V shed 4 bases, J shed 3 bases, and the junction held 12 bases outside the gene matches. The CDR3 runs to 17 residues. The CDR3 spells CASSPGQGGANNQPQHF. The CDR3 bases are TGTGCCAGCAGCCCCGGACAGGGAGGGGCTAACAATCAGCCCCAGCATTTT. Based on the CDR3 plus reference TRBV9 and TRBJ1-5, the full variable domain is DSGVTQTPKHLITATGQRVTLRCSPRSGDLSVYWYQQSLDQGLQFLIQYYNGEERAKGNILERFSAQQFPDLHSELNLSSLELGDSALYFCASSPGQGGANNQPQHFGDGTRLSIL.

This chain uses TRBV20-1 with TRBJ1-3; D perhaps matches TRBD1 (5 bases). The CDR3 length is 13 residues. Looked up from germline, CDR1 is DFQATT and CDR2 is SNEGSKA (reference sequence). Trimming shortened V by 3 bases and J by 4 bases, and 10 bases separated the two germline ends. CDR3 loop: CSASLTAGNTIYF. The CDR3 DNA reads TGCAGTGCTAGTCTGACAGCGGGAAACACCATATATTTT.

V and J are TRBV19 and TRBJ1-6; 9 positions agree with TRBD1. After removal of 5 bases from V and 10 bases from J, the junction contained 9 bases not matched to a gene. Germline-derived CDR1 and CDR2 are LNHDA and SQIVND (reference sequence). The CDR3 consists of 15 residues. This CDR3 is CASSSIRDRVSPLHF. Written as DNA, the CDR3 is TGTGCCAGTAGTTCGATCCGGGACAGGGTCTCACCCCTCCACTTT.

This clone was counted only a few times. The genes are TRBV28 and TRBJ2-3; D not certain. Trimming removed 3 bases at V and 7 bases at J, with 8 bases between. CDR1 MDHEN and CDR2 SYDVKM come from the germline V gene. The CDR3 is 12 residues long. The CDR3 DNA is TGTGCCAGCAGTTTGGTGAGGCATACGCAGTATTTT. Residues: CASSLVRHTQYF.